The sequence of this T cell receptor beta chain was determined in a study of vaccination effects on CD4 cells after COVID-19. In the study overall: Peptides at roughly 10 ug/ml and IL-2 at 10 IU/ml were added to around 2 million PBMC per well.

Notes on this clone: Its target is unknown.

Germline trimming cut 1 base from V and 5 bases from J; bases unmatched to any gene: 1. Germline V gives CDR1 SGHTA, CDR2 FQGNSA. The CDR3 consists of 13 residues. Having been cultured for 10 days, the cells underwent CD4+ T cell isolation. PCR-confirmed SARS-CoV-2 infection occurred in the person between March and December 2020. Participants were vaccinated with two doses of either the BNT162b2 or mRNA-1273 vaccine. The study, taken as a whole, reports: Late in the post-vaccination period, infection-induced and vaccine-induced clones underwent marked clonal contraction.

The repertoire was sequenced with immunoSEQ multiplex PCR; TCRdb's copy has only in-frame clones and lacks some. The sample has 35,000 to 55,000 clones, just over 75% seen once. This sequence joins TRBV7-2 and TRBJ1-2; 7 positions agree with TRBD1. Specimen: CD4+ T cells from PBMCs cultured without peptide, collected after COVID-19 vaccination. The TCR comes from a human donor who had a prior SARS-CoV-2 infection. CDR3 sequence reads: CASSLGQGYGYTF. CDR3 nucleotides: TGTGCCAGCAGCTTAGGACAGGGTTATGGCTACACCTTC. Complete variable domain (other parts from reference TRBV7-2 and TRBJ1-2): GAGVSQSPSNKVTEKGKDVELRCDPISGHTALYWYRQSLGQGLEFLIYFQGNSAPDKSGLPSDRFSAERTGGSVSTLTIQRTQQEDSAVYLCASSLGQGYGYTFGSGTRLTVV.